This T cell receptor (beta chain) was sequenced in a study of T-cell reconstitution after alpha-beta-depleted transplantation in children. CDR1 and CDR2 (germline): MDHEN, SYDVKM. The CDR3 runs 17 residues. Unmatched junction bases numbered 16, after V lost 6 bases and J lost 3 bases. Unique molecular identifiers featured in how the TCRbeta library was prepared. MiXCR was run by TCRdb on the PCR reads, yielding one entry per CDR3 protein. The sample has over 70,000 distinct CDR3 sequences, 10% to 15% seen once. Ten or more counts support this clonotype. This chain joins TRBV28 and TRBJ2-5, with 7 bases identical to TRBD1. This clonotype originated in a human donor who donated a stem cell graft to a child with inherited bone marrow failure. The sample was PBMCs from the stem cell graft donor, taken from the stem cell graft. In DNA, the CDR3 is TGTGCCAGCAGCCCCTGGGCGAACAGGGGCTCCGAAGAGACCCAGTACTTC. Translation gives CASSPWANRGSEETQYF.